The text below deals with one TCR beta chain. Its specificity is unknown. These data originate in a study of CD8 T cells in ankylosing spondylitis. Quantitative 5'-RACE with molecular barcodes produced the TCR beta libraries. TCRdb itself ran the 5' RACE reads through MiXCR, one entry per CDR3 protein. The sample carries some 840,000 distinct CDR3 sequences, approximately 12% recorded once. Study-level findings and limits: Reported data indicate significant enrichment of disease-linked clones within matched ankylosing spondylitis synovial fluid. A motif in TCR beta, a set of several highly homologous variants, appeared characteristic of ankylosing spondylitis blood. Certain motif variants had earlier appeared in reactive arthritis synovial fluid and blood.

The junction had 5 bases not matched to a gene; V was cut back by 3 bases and J by 3 bases. CDR3 size: 15 residues. CDR1 is LNHDA and CDR2 is SQIVND in the germline V gene (reference sequence). The material sequenced was blood, either unsorted or a sorted T cell fraction (not recorded which). The sequence was obtained from a male donor with ankylosing spondylitis. The chain has TRBV19 and TRBJ2-1, with TRBD2 identical over 7 bases. CDR3 sequence: CASSIERGLYNEQFF. The CDR3 DNA reads TGTGCCAGTAGTATTGAGCGGGGCCTCTACAATGAGCAGTTCTTC. Full variable domain (remainder filled in from reference TRBV19 and TRBJ2-1): DGGITQSPKYLFRKEGQNVTLSCEQNLNHDAMYWYRQDPGQGLRLIYYSQIVNDFQKGDIAEGYSVSREKKESFPLTVTSAQKNPTAFYLCASSIERGLYNEQFFGPGTRLTVL.